This TCR beta chain was sequenced in a study of blood T cell repertoires in COVID-19 (dated by TCRdb to the early 2020s). At the level of the whole study: The collaborator samples originated in the United States, Italy and Spain and spanned the acute and convalescent phases of COVID-19. The prospective study material was composed of cDNA or gDNA derived from T cells, B-cell-depleted T cells, or PBMCs. Deeply sampled blood TCRbeta repertoires from subjects exposed to, actively infected with, or recovered from COVID-19 were included in the dataset. The repertoires were made available in a free public database intended to serve as a resource for research on the immune response to SARS-CoV-2. Samples were obtained from the ongoing ImmuneRACE study (first 160 participants) and from over a thousand subjects provided by 6 global collaborators. A de-identified subject ID, COVID-19 status, age in years and sex were almost always included in the sample metadata. HLA class I and class II types, where available, came from metadata supplied by the sample provider rather than from assay-based typing. Overall study results and their limits: Clinical and demographic metadata were provided uncurated, with the amount varying by source and participant.

Germline trimming amounts to 6 bases on V and 5 bases on J, with 11 as the count of junction bases outside the gene matches. From the cysteine up to the phenylalanine, the CDR3 has a length of 15 residues. The DNA shown is the 45-base CDR3, in frame from base 1. CDR1 and CDR2 are drawn from the germline V gene: KGHSH, LQKENI. TCRbeta CDR3 regions were amplified from genomic DNA by means of the immunoSEQ Assay, a bias-controlled multiplex PCR. Under the source paper's analysis protocol: The number of nucleated cells in each sample was estimated from the amplification of reference gene primers within the assay. To quantify the absolute abundance of each unique TCRbeta CDR3 rearrangement, sequence reads were collapsed and filtered. Productive Simpson clonality was computed per sample as the square root of Simpson's diversity index over productive rearrangements. In its TCRdb copy, this immuneACCESS table keeps in-frame sequences only and misses some clones. Where compared with another copy, unresolved V genes explain less than half of these, and the others have no known cause. V, J and clone size are taken as reported in that table, and D and trimming were inferred from the DNA itself. Recorded for this sample are 250,000 or so clones; approximately 90% of them occurred a single time. The leading ten clones occupy more than 1.5% of the sample.

Participants in the prospective study were aged roughly 18 to 100 years, lived in more than 20 United States geographic areas, and enrolled through a virtual design. To assign participants to cohorts, the prospective study relied on clinical history that participants themselves reported in a screening survey and a study questionnaire. ImmuneRACE Cohort 3 recovered participants were defined by two consecutive negative NP/OP PCR tests, healthcare professional clearance, or symptom resolution. Each participant in the prospective study had whole blood, serum and a nasopharyngeal or oropharyngeal swab collected by mobile phlebotomists. Additional blood draws and questionnaires over a 2-month period could optionally be provided by prospective study participants. Before DNA extraction, blood samples from the prospective study were shipped at room temperature or frozen. Worth noting for this clone: The antigen this receptor binds is unknown. It has no much larger one-base neighbor in the sample; base qualities were not kept.

The sequence links TRBV18 to TRBJ1-2; TRBD1 aligns with 8 central bases. The TCR comes from a man in his forties who had recovered from COVID-19. Sequencing was done on a sample of PBMCs or T cells enriched from blood (not recorded which). DNA sequence: TGTGCCAGCTCGCCCAACCAGGGGGCTGAATATGGCTACACCTTC. The translation is CASSPNQGAEYGYTF.